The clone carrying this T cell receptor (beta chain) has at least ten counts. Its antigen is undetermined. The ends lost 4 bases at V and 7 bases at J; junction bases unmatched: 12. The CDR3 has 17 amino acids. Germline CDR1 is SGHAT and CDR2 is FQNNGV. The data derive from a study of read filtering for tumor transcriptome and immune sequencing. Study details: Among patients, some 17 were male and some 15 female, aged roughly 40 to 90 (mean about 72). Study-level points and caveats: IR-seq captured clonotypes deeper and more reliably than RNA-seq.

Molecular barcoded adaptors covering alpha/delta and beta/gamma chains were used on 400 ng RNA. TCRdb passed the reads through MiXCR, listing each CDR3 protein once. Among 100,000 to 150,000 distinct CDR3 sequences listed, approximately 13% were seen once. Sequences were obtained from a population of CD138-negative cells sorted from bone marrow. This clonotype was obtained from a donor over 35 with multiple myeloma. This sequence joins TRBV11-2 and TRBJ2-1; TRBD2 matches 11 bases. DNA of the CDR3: TGTGCCAGCAGCTCGAGACTAACTAGCGGGAGTAATAATGAGCAGTTCTTC. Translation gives CASSSRLTSGSNNEQFF. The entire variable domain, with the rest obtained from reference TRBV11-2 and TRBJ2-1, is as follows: EAGVAQSPRYKIIEKRQSVAFWCNPISGHATLYWYQQILGQGPKLLIQFQNNGVVDDSQLPKDRFSAERLKGVDSTLKIQPAKLEDSAVYLCASSSRLTSGSNNEQFFGPGTRLTVL.